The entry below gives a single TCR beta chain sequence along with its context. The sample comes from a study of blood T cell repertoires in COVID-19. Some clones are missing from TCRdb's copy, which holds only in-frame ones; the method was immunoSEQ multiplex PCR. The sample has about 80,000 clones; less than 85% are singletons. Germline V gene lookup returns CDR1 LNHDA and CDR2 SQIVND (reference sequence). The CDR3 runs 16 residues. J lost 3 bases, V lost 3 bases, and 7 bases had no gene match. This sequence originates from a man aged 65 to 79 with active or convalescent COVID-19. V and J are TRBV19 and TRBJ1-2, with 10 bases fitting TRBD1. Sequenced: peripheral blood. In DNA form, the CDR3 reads TGTGCCAGTAGTATTTATGGGACAGGGGTTTACTATGGCTACACCTTC. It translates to CASSIYGTGVYYGYTF.